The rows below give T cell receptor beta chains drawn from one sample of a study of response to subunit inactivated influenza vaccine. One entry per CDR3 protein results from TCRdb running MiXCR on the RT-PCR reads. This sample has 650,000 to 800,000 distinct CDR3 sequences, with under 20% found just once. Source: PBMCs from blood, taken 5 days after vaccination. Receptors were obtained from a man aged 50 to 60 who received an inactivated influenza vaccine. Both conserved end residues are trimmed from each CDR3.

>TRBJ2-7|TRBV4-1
ASSKGTAASYEQY
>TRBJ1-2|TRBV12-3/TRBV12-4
ASSIQTGGSYGYT
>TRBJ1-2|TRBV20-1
SAPGVNYGYT
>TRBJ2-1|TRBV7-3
ASSLNGGRANEQF
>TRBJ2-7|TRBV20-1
SARDPHSTTYEQY
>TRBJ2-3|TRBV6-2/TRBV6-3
ASSYSITSGRARLADTQY
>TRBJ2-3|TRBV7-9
ASSRGTGASTDTQY
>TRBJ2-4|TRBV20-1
SAAPGPEIGKNIQY
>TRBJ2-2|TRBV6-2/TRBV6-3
ASSWTSGRARTGELF
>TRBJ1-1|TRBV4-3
ASSQTTATEAF
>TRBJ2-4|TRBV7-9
ASSFGFDIQY
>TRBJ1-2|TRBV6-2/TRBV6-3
ASSYTGDYGYT
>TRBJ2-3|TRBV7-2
ASSRGVTDTQY
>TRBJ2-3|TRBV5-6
ASSRGQLSTDTQY
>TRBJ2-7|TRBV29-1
SVRDGTYEQY
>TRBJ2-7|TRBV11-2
ASSVGAPGEQY
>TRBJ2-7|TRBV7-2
ASSTGVYGEQY
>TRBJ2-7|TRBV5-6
ASSLGGPGIPVRY
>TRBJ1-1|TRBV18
ASSPGRATEAF
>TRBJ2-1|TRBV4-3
ASSQIVIAGTTEQF
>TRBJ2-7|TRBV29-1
SASGTGVYEQY
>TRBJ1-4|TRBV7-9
ASSFGTGGDEKLF
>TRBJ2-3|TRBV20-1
SARDGRGPTDTQY
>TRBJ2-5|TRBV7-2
ASSPWGPSLEETQY
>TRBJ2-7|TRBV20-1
SARRGTGVGAYEQY
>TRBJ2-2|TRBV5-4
ASSLVTLAEDTGELF
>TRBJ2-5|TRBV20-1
SARRGRETQY
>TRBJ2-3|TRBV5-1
ASSLALLGGPQDTQY
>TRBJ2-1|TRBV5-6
ASSLWAGGTHNEQF
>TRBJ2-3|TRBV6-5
ASSQDGDTQY
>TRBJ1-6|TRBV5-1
ASSLAPNQPSSPLH
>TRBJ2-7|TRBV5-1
ASSLETGGGYEQY
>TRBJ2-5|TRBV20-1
SAGRQGETQY
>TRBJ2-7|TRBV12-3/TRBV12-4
ASSLALGTGYEQY
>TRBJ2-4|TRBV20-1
SARDLAGAPRDIQY
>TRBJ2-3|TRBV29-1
SVASTGRGGTDTQY
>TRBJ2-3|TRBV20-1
SARDRGFRQDLVDTQY
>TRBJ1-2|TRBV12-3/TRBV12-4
ASSWQANYGYT
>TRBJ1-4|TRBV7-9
ASSSGQEKLF
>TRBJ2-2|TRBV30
AWSRNTGELF
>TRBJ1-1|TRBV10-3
AISVRENTEAF
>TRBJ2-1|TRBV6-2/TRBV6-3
ATLFSGGVAYNEQF
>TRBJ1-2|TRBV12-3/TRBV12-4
ASSPQGRAGYT
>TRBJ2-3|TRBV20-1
SAQGLAGGPLSPDTQY
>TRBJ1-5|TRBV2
ASSDLTFTSNQPQH
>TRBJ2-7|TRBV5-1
ASSLEPRENFEQY
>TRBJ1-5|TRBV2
ASRERPGSNQPQH